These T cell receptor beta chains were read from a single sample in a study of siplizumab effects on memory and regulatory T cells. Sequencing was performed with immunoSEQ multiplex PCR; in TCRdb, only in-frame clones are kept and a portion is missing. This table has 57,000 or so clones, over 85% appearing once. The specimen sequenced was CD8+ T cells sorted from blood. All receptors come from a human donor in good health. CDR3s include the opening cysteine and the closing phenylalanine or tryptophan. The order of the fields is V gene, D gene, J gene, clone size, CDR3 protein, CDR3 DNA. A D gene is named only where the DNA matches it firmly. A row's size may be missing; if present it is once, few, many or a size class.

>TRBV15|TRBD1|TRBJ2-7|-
CATSLGDRVYEQYF
TGTGCCACCAGCCTAGGGGACAGGGTCTACGAGCAGTACTTC
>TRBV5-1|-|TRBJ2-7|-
CASSLTRLYEQYF
TGCGCCAGCAGCTTGACTAGATTGTACGAGCAGTACTTC
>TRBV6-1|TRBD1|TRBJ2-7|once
CASTPDRGYEQYF
TGTGCCAGCACTCCCGACAGGGGCTACGAGCAGTACTTC
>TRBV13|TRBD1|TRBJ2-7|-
CASSFRQGGDYEQYF
TGTGCCAGCAGCTTTCGACAGGGGGGTGACTACGAGCAGTACTTC
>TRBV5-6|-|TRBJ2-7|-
CASSLKTGSYEQYF
TGTGCCAGCAGCTTGAAAACAGGTTCCTACGAGCAGTACTTC
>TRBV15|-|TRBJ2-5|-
CATSTKGTQETQYF
TGTGCCACCAGCACTAAGGGGACACAAGAGACCCAGTACTTC
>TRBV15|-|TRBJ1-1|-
CATSNPGRGEAFF
TGTGCCACCAGCAATCCGGGCAGGGGTGAAGCTTTCTTT
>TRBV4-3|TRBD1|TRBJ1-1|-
CASSQGTGGNTEAFF
TGCGCCAGCAGCCAAGGGACAGGGGGTAACACTGAAGCTTTCTTT
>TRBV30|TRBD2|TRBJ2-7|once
CAWSVGRDYEQYF
TGTGCCTGGAGTGTCGGGAGGGACTACGAGCAGTACTTC
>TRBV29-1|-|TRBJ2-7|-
CSVGENSYEQYF
TGCAGCGTTGGGGAGAACTCCTACGAGCAGTACTTC
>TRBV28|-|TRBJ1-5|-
CASRTQQYSNQPQHF
TGTGCCAGCAGGACGCAGCAGTATAGCAATCAGCCCCAGCATTTT
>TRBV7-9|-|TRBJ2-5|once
CASSFPLGWSQYF
TGTGCCAGCAGCTTCCCACTGGGGTGGTCCCAGTACTTC
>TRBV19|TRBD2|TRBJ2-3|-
CASHPGLAGFSTDTQYF
TGTGCCAGTCACCCGGGACTAGCGGGATTTAGCACAGATACGCAGTATTTT
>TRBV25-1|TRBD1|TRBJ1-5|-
CASSEQGDQPQHF
TGTGCCAGCAGTGAACAGGGGGATCAGCCCCAGCATTTT
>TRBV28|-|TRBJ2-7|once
CASSLSREWGYEQYF
TGTGCCAGCAGTTTAAGCAGGGAGTGGGGCTACGAGCAGTACTTC
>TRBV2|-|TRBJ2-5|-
CASSEVKTAGPQYF
TGTGCCAGCAGTGAAGTGAAGACAGCTGGTCCCCAGTACTTC
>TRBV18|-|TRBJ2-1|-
CASSPRGLSNEQFF
TGTGCCAGCTCACCTAGGGGCCTATCCAATGAGCAGTTCTTC
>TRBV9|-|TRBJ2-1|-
CASSFRPNEQFF
TGTGCCAGCAGCTTTCGACCGAATGAGCAGTTCTTC
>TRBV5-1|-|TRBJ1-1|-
CVSSLSRNTEAFF
TGCGTCAGCAGCTTGTCGAGGAACACTGAAGCTTTCTTT
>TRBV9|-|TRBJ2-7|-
CASSVGRDPYEQYF
TGTGCCAGCAGCGTAGGCAGGGACCCCTACGAGCAGTACTTC
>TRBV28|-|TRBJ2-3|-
CASSYRQVGDTQYF
TGTGCCAGCAGTTACCGGCAGGTTGGTGATACGCAGTATTTT
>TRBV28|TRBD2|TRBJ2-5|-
CASSLPRGGSSGRAIETQYF
TGTGCCAGCAGTTTACCGAGAGGGGGGTCTAGCGGGAGGGCCATCGAGACCCAGTACTTC